Presented here are 13 T cell receptor beta chains from one specimen sequenced in a study of T cell responses to AZD1222 COVID-19 vaccine. Profiling relied on immunoSEQ multiplex PCR, and the TCRdb table lists in-frame clones only, not all of them. The sample shows more than 95,000 clones, around nine tenths of them seen only once. Source: peripheral blood, taken on day 0 of AZD1222 vaccination. Every receptor here comes from an adult in good health.

The CDR3 DNA reads as TGTGCCAGCAGCGTAGAGGCTAGCGGGAGTTTGTCCGAGCAGTACTTC. Translation: CASSVEASGSLSEQYF. V is TRBV9 and J is TRBJ2-7; 10 positions agree with TRBD2. The germline V gene has CDR1 SGDLS and CDR2 YYNGEE. The CDR3 sequence is 16 residues long. V was pared by 0 bases and J by 6 bases, with 9 bases of the junction left unmatched.

The V call is TRBV5-4, the J call TRBJ2-7; 8 nucleotides agree with TRBD2. Germline CDR1 and CDR2: SGHNT and YYREEE (reference sequence). V shed 4 bases and J 0 bases; nucleotides not matched to a gene: 9. The CDR3 covers 16 residues. CDR3 nucleotide sequence: TGTGCCAGCAGCCCCGCCGGGGGGGGTAACTCCTACGAGCAGTACTTC. It specifies CASSPAGGGNSYEQYF.

V gene TRBV10-2 combines with J gene TRBJ1-4; D gene ambiguous. V gave up 2 bases and J gave up 0 bases, with 7 bases separating them. CDR3 length equals 15 residues. Germline V gene sequence: CDR1 WSHSY, CDR2 SAAADI. The CDR3 DNA sequence: TGCGCCAGCAGTGAGGAAGGAGCAACTAATGAAAAACTGTTTTTT. Its translation: CASSEEGATNEKLFF.

The rearrangement joins TRBV10-3 to TRBJ1-1, with 8 bases lining up with TRBD1. This CDR3 spans 16 amino acids. Germline trimming cut 0 bases from V and 2 bases from J; bases unmatched to any gene: 5. Per the germline V gene, CDR1 is ENHRY and CDR2 is SYGVKD. The CDR3 spells CAISESATGANTEAFF. CDR3 nucleotides: TGTGCCATCAGTGAGTCGGCGACAGGGGCCAACACTGAAGCTTTCTTT.

V usage is TRBV4-3 and J usage is TRBJ1-2; D call uncertain. The V gene lost 3 bases and the J gene lost 4 bases, with 15 bases spanning the gap. This CDR3 is 15 amino acids long. From germline, CDR1 is LGHNA and CDR2 YSLEER. CDR3 loop: CASSQDPTAGYGYTF. In DNA form, the CDR3 reads TGCGCCAGCAGCCAGGACCCGACTGCGGGCTATGGCTACACCTTC.

This chain uses TRBV14 with TRBJ2-7; D remains unclear. The CDR3 runs to 13 residues. Trimming stripped 4 bases from V and 2 bases from J, with 9 bases between. The germline V gene has CDR1 SGHDN and CDR2 FVKESK. The CDR3 coding sequence is TGTGCCAGCAGCCCGAGTCCCCCCTACGAGCAGTACTTC. Residues: CASSPSPPYEQYF. The full variable domain, completed using reference TRBV14 and TRBJ2-7, is EAGVTQFPSHSVIEKGQTVTLRCDPISGHDNLYWYRRVMGKEIKFLLHFVKESKQDESGMPNNRFLAERTGGTYSTLKVQPAELEDSGVYFCASSPSPPYEQYFGPGTRLTVT.

This clone was counted once. This chain links TRBV9 with TRBJ2-7, with 8 bases identical to TRBD2. V lost 4 bases to trimming and J lost 5 bases; unmatched junction nucleotides: 14. This CDR3 comprises 16 residues. CDR1 and CDR2 from the germline V gene are SGDLS and YYNGEE. CDR3 protein: CASSPISAGARHEQYF. In nucleotides, the CDR3 is TGTGCCAGCAGCCCAATTTCAGCGGGGGCTCGCCACGAGCAGTACTTC.

The rearrangement uses TRBV4-2 and TRBJ2-2; TRBD1 agrees at 10 bases. The CDR3 has 16 amino acids. Germline CDR1 LGHNA, CDR2 YNFKEQ. V shed 1 base, J shed 5 bases, and the junction held 4 bases outside the gene matches. CDR3 nucleotide sequence: TGTGCCAGCAGCCAAGGACAGGGGGCGGGGACCGGGGAGCTGTTTTTT. This sequence encodes CASSQGQGAGTGELFF.

The rearrangement joins TRBV7-6 to TRBJ1-3; D is ambiguous. This CDR3 has 16 amino acids. Germline loops: CDR1 SGHVS, CDR2 FNYEAQ. Trimming stripped 5 bases from V and 0 bases from J, with 14 bases between. CDR3 DNA: TGTGCCAGCAGCCCTAGGACGGGAAACTCTGGAAACACCATATATTTT. It yields the protein CASSPRTGNSGNTIYF.

This rearrangement joins TRBV28 to TRBJ2-3, with D perhaps TRBD2 (6 bases). Germline V gives CDR1 MDHEN, CDR2 SYDVKM. This CDR3 region has 17 residues. V was clipped by 2 bases and J by 5 bases, with 20 bases between them. For the CDR3, the DNA is TGTGCCAGCAGTTTAATTTCGTTCGGGGGTATGGGAGATACGCAGTATTTT. Its protein product is CASSLISFGGMGDTQYF.

This chain joins TRBV30 and TRBJ2-7; D perhaps matches TRBD1 (5 bases). V lost 1 base, J lost 0 bases, and 7 bases lay in between. This CDR3 comprises 13 residues. The germline gives CDR1 GTSNPN, CDR2 SVGIG (reference sequence). CDR3 region: CAWSGDSSYEQYF. DNA of the CDR3: TGTGCCTGGAGTGGTGACAGCTCCTACGAGCAGTACTTC.

This clone was recorded only once. The chain employs TRBV19 and TRBJ1-5; D possibly corresponds to TRBD1 (6 bases). V lost 6 bases and J lost 6, with 18 bases in between. Germline lookup yields CDR1 LNHDA and CDR2 SQIVND (reference sequence). The CDR3 is made up of 15 amino acids. CDR3 DNA: TGTGCCAGTAGGACTGGGCAGGGGTTGGGTCAGCCCCAGCATTTT. Its protein product is CASRTGQGLGQPQHF.

This sequence joins TRBV7-2 and TRBJ1-1; possibly TRBD1 for D (6 bases). The CDR3 covers 14 residues. Germline CDR1 SGHTA, CDR2 FQGNSA. The ends were cut back, 5 bases at V and 1 base at J, with 11 bases in the middle. CDR3 protein: CASSPQTGNTEAFF. CDR3 DNA sequence: TGTGCCAGCAGCCCCCAGACAGGGAACACTGAAGCTTTCTTT.